These T cell receptor beta chains were read from a single sample in a study of control samples from healthy donors and cancer patients. Profiled with immunoSEQ multiplex PCR; TCRdb holds only in-frame clones, not every one. The profile covers about 150,000 clones, with approximately 94% appearing a single time and more than 5% taken by the ten largest. Sequenced material: blood. The receptors here all came from a man younger than 35 in good health. The conserved cysteine and the conserved F or W are not part of the CDR3 here.

v_call: TRBV19; j_call: TRBJ1-5; cdr3_aa: ASSTQGVSNQPQH
v_call: TRBV30; j_call: TRBJ1-4; cdr3_aa: AWSVLHGRVGLF
v_call: TRBV12-3/TRBV12-4; j_call: TRBJ1-1; cdr3_aa: ASSFHRAVEAF
v_call: TRBV6-5; j_call: TRBJ1-4; cdr3_aa: ASSPQGGSNEKLF
v_call: TRBV4-2; j_call: TRBJ1-5; cdr3_aa: ASRQGSDQPQH
v_call: TRBV30; j_call: TRBJ1-1; cdr3_aa: AWSPDTYGAEAF
v_call: TRBV29-1; j_call: TRBJ1-1; cdr3_aa: SVGEKNTEAF
v_call: TRBV11-2; j_call: TRBJ2-7; cdr3_aa: ASSLGQSYEQY
v_call: TRBV24-1; j_call: TRBJ2-7; cdr3_aa: ATSDSNRGGEQY
v_call: TRBV2; j_call: TRBJ2-4; cdr3_aa: ASSQRALAKNIQY
v_call: TRBV20-1; j_call: TRBJ2-1; cdr3_aa: SARVSHEQF
v_call: TRBV21-1; j_call: TRBJ1-1; cdr3_aa: ASSLRLRRVEAF
v_call: TRBV27; j_call: TRBJ1-5; cdr3_aa: ASSTGGQPQH
v_call: TRBV18; j_call: TRBJ1-3; cdr3_aa: ASSPEGLLSGNTIY
v_call: TRBV5-4; j_call: TRBJ2-3; cdr3_aa: ASSLITSGDSTDTQY
v_call: TRBV29-1; j_call: TRBJ2-3; cdr3_aa: SVGVAGTPLQY
v_call: TRBV5-1; j_call: TRBJ2-5; cdr3_aa: ASREGGLAGGQETQY
v_call: TRBV14; j_call: TRBJ1-2; cdr3_aa: ASSQVRPGRERLAT
v_call: TRBV5-1; j_call: TRBJ1-2; cdr3_aa: ASSLVGEGYT
v_call: TRBV9; j_call: TRBJ1-1; cdr3_aa: ASSAADRNTEAF
v_call: TRBV6-4; j_call: TRBJ1-2; cdr3_aa: ASSEDRTYGYT
v_call: TRBV11-3; j_call: TRBJ2-7; cdr3_aa: ASSLGPAGGPYEQY
v_call: TRBV2; j_call: TRBJ1-2; cdr3_aa: ASIAGPSLLYGYT
v_call: TRBV6-5; j_call: TRBJ1-6; cdr3_aa: ASGQRFDSPLH
v_call: TRBV2; j_call: TRBJ2-2; cdr3_aa: ASTLAYTGELF
v_call: TRBV18; j_call: TRBJ1-5; cdr3_aa: ASSPGANTGGYSNQPQH
v_call: TRBV29-1; j_call: TRBJ1-4; cdr3_aa: SGDFGAEKLF
v_call: TRBV5-4; j_call: TRBJ2-1; cdr3_aa: ASSAGTSRTPGGTNEQF
v_call: TRBV25-1; j_call: TRBJ1-1; cdr3_aa: ASSEYDYRGFFEAF
v_call: TRBV6-1; j_call: TRBJ2-3; cdr3_aa: ASTGTVSTDTQY
v_call: TRBV5-4; j_call: TRBJ1-4; cdr3_aa: ASSWSTGVNEKLF
v_call: TRBV7-2; j_call: TRBJ2-1; cdr3_aa: ASSSLLLAGGQDEQF